Listed here is a single T cell receptor (beta chain). The junction departs from germline at one end; a sequencing error may be responsible. Sampling of bone marrow took place during active disease in every patient. The library was built from 400 ng RNA with molecular barcoded adaptors for alpha/delta and beta/gamma chains. TCRdb fed the reads into MiXCR, producing one record per CDR3 protein. The table records 30,000 to 50,000 distinct CDR3 sequences, 12% of them present only once. The germline V gene has CDR1 SNHLY and CDR2 FYNNEI. There are 15 residues in the CDR3. The data belong to a study of read filtering for tumor transcriptome and immune sequencing. Study at large: Revised staging placed eight or nine patients in R-ISS I, roughly 16 in II, 7 in III. TCR-mapped reads were about 3.5 to 11 million with IR-seq versus roughly 85 to 1,300 with RNA-seq.

This sequence was found in a donor at least 40 years old with multiple myeloma. The chain carries TRBV2 and TRBJ1-4, with 12 bases that match TRBD1. Material: a population of CD138-negative cells sorted from bone marrow. CDR3 loop: CASSRDRGQGEKLCF. In DNA form, the CDR3 reads TGTGCCAGCAGTAGGGACAGGGGGCAGGGTGAAAAACTGTGTTTT.